A single sample gave rise to the 4 T cell receptor beta chains below, sequenced in a study of T-cell memory formation after mild COVID-19. TCRdb processed the 5' RACE reads anew with MiXCR; each CDR3 protein has one entry. The sample yields fewer than 600,000 distinct CDR3 sequences, less than 25% seen once. The material sequenced was PBMCs or a T cell subset sorted from them (not recorded which). The receptors originated from an adult woman who had mild COVID-19 (a few samples of this study predate the infection). Cell type and time point are not known.

The J gene is TRBJ2-2, the V gene TRBV13; D is unclear. Germline V gives CDR1 PRHDT, CDR2 FYEKMQ (reference sequence). The CDR3 sequence is 13 residues long. V was clipped by 4 bases and J by 5 bases, with 8 bases between them. CDR3 sequence: CASSWIRTGELFF. The DNA for the CDR3 is TGTGCCAGCAGCTGGATCCGAACCGGGGAGCTGTTTTTT.

V is TRBV25-1 and J is TRBJ2-7; D is perhaps TRBD1 (6 bases). V was shortened by 4 bases and J by 7 bases, with 8 bases between the two germline ends. The V gene's germline CDR1 is MGHDK and CDR2 SYGVNS. The CDR3 length is 11 residues. CDR3 DNA: TGTGCCAGCAGTGGGGACACGGAGCAGTACTTC. It is translated as CASSGDTEQYF.

The gene calls are TRBV7-2 and TRBJ1-5; D gene unclear. Per the germline V gene, CDR1 is SGHTA and CDR2 is FQGNSA. This CDR3 comprises 15 residues. Deletions cut 3 bases from V and 1 base from J, with 10 bases between. The CDR3 DNA reads TGTGCCAGCAGCTTCGGGAGTCGGAGCAATCAGCCCCAGCATTTT. Protein product: CASSFGSRSNQPQHF.

This sequence joins TRBV30 and TRBJ1-5; D remains ambiguous. Germline V gene data show CDR1 as GTSNPN and CDR2 as SVGIG (reference sequence). There are 13 residues in the CDR3. The ends were cut back, 2 bases at V and 2 bases at J, with 7 bases in the middle. DNA for the CDR3: TGTGCCTGGAGTTCGGGTGGCAATCAGCCCCAGCATTTT. Protein: CAWSSGGNQPQHF.